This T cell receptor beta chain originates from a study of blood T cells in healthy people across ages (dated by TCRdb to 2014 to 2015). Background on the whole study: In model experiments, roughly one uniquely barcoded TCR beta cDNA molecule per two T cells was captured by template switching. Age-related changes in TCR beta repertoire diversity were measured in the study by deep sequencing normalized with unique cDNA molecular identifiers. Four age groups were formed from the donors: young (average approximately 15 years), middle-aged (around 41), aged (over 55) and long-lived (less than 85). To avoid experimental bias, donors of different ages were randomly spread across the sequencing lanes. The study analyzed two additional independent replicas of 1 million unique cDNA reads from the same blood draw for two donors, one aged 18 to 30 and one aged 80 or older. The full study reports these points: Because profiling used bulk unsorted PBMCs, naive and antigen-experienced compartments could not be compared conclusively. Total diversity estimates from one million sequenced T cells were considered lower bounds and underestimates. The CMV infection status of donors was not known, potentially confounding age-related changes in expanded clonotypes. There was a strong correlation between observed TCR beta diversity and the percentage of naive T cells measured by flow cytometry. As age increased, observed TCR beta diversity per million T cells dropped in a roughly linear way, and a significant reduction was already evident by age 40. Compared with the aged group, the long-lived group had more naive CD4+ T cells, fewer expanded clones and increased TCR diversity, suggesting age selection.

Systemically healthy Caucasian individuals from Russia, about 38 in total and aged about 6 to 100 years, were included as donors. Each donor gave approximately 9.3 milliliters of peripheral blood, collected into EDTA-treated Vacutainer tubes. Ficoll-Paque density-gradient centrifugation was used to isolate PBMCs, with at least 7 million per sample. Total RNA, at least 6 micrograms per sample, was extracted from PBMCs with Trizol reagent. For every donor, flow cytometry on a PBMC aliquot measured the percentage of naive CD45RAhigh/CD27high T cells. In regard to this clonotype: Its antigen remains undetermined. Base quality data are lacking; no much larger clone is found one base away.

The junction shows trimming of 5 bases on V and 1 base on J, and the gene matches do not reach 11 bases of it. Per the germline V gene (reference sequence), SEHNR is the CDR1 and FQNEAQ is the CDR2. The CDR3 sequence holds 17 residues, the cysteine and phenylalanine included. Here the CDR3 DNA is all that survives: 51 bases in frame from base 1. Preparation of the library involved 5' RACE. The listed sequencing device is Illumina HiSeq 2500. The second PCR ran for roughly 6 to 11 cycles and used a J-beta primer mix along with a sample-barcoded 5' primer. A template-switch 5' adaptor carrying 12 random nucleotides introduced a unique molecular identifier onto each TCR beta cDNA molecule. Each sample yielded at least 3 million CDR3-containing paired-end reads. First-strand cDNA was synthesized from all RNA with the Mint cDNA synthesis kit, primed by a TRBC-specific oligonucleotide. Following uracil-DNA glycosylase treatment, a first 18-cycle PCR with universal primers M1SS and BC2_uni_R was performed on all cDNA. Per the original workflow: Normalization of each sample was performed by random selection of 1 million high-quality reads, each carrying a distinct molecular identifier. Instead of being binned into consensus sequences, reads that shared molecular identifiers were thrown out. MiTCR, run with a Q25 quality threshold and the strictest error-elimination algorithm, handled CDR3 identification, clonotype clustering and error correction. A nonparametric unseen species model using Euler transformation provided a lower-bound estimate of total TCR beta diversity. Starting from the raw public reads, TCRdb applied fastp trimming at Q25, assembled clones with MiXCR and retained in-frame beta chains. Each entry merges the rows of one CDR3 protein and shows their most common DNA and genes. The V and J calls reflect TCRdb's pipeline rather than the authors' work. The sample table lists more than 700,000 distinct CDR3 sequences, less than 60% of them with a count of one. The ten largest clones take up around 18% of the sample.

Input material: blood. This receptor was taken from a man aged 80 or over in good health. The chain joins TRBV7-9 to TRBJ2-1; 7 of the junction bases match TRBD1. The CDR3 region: CASSPPRDSRSYNEQFF. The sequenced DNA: TGTGCCAGCAGCCCTCCCCGGGACAGCCGTTCCTACAATGAGCAGTTCTTC.